Shown below are 7 T cell receptor beta chains from a single sample sequenced in a study of T cell repertoires in cytomegalovirus infection (dated by TCRdb to the late 2010s). Taken with the paper, the label for treatment or condition translates to: in vitro stimulation with specific CMV peptide epitopes to enrich CMV-specific T cells. Reads for this sample came from an Illumina HiSeq 1500. Using fastp at Q25 and MiXCR, TCRdb reprocessed the public reads and kept productive beta chains. Every entry covers one CDR3 protein and lists the most common genes and DNA from its rows. Counted in this sample were about 830,000 distinct CDR3 sequences; 32% of them appeared once. The ten largest account for 9.5% to 15% of the sample. Their specific antigens are unknown. The specimen was cultured CD8+ T cells from PBMCs, collected from culture after CMV antigen stimulation. These receptors originate from a human donor in good health (CMV status not recorded). Some clones in this sample may be carry-over from other donors' samples.

The J gene is TRBJ1-1, the V gene TRBV6-2 or TRBV6-3; unclear D gene. Germline CDR1 MNHEY, CDR2 SVGEGT. Trimming removed 7 bases from V and 5 bases from J, with 17 bases in between. CDR3 length equals 14 residues. In nucleotides, the CDR3 is TGTGCCAGCACCGGTACATCCGGGTGGACTGAAGCTTTCTTT. It encodes CASTGTSGWTEAFF.

The chain links TRBV20-1 to TRBJ1-2; 10 positions agree with TRBD1. Looked up from germline, CDR1 is DFQATT and CDR2 is SNEGSKA (reference sequence). CDR3 size: 15 residues. With V trimmed by 3 bases and J by 8 bases, 12 bases remained unmatched. CDR3 bases: TGCAGTGCTAGTCCCGGGACAGGGGAATCTGGGGGCTACACCTTC. Amino acid sequence: CSASPGTGESGGYTF.

V usage is TRBV14 and J usage is TRBJ2-2; D gene unclear. In germline, CDR1 is SGHDN, CDR2 FVKESK. This CDR3 spans 13 amino acids. V lost 2 bases to trimming and J lost 7 bases, with 8 bases between them. CDR3 sequence reads: CASSQLPSGELFF. The CDR3 region has the DNA TGTGCCAGCAGCCAACTCCCTAGCGGGGAGCTGTTTTTT.

The V call is TRBV6-5, the J call TRBJ1-2; tentatively, D is TRBD1 (5 bases). The germline CDR1 and CDR2 sequences are MNHEY and SVGAGI. V was shortened by 0 bases and J by 6 bases, with 17 bases between the two germline ends. The CDR3 sequence is 16 residues long. The chain's CDR3 is CASSYSGGRQNDGYTF. In nucleotides, the CDR3 is TGTGCCAGCAGTTACTCCGGGGGTCGGCAAAACGATGGCTACACCTTC.

This clonotype has only one observation. V is TRBV6-1 and J is TRBJ2-7; 12 nucleotides agree with TRBD2. The junction had 5 bases not matched to a gene; V was cut back by 2 bases and J by 9 bases. The germline V gene has CDR1 MNHNS and CDR2 SASEGT. The CDR3 is made up of 14 amino acids. In nucleotides, the CDR3 is TGTGCCAGCAGTGAAACTAGCGGGGGGAGGGTGCAGTACTTC. Translation: CASSETSGGRVQYF.

About this clonotype itself: Given a much more abundant clone one base away, this may be a read error. The chain is built from TRBV12-3 or TRBV12-4 and TRBJ1-5, with a tentative D call TRBD1 (5 bases). V lost 3 bases and J lost 0, with 15 bases in between. The CDR3 extends over 17 amino acids. The CDR3 coding sequence is TGTGCCAGCAGTTTTCTGGGCAGGGTGTATAGCAATCAGCCCCAGCATTTT. Amino acid sequence: CASSFLGRVYSNQPQHF.

The rearrangement uses TRBV6-5 and TRBJ2-2; no clear D gene. Germline values: CDR1 MNHEY, CDR2 SVGAGI. The CDR3 length is 16 residues. V lost 6 bases, J lost 1 base, and 15 bases lay in between. DNA for the CDR3: TGTGCCAGCAGATTTACGGCCCTCGGGAACACCGGGGAGCTGTTTTTT. Its translation is CASRFTALGNTGELFF.